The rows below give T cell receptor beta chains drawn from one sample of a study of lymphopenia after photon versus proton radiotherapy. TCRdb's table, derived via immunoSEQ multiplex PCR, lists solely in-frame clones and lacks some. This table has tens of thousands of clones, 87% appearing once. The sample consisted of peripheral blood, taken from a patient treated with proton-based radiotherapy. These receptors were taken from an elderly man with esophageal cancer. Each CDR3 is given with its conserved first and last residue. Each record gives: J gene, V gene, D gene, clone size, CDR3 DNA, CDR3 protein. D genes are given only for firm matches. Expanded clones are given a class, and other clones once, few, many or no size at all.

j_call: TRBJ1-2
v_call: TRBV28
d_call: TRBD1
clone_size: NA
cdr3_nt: TGTGCCAGCAGTCCCGGGACAGCTCTCTATGGCTACACCTTC
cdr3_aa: CASSPGTALYGYTF

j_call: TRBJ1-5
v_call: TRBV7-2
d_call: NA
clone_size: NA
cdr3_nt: TGTGCCAGCACCACTCGGGTGGGGACCAATCAGCCCCAGCATTTT
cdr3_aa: CASTTRVGTNQPQHF

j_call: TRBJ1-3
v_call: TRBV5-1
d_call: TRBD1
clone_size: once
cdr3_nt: TGCGCCAGCAGCCAGGGGACAGGGGAAAGAAACACCATATATTTT
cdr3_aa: CASSQGTGERNTIYF

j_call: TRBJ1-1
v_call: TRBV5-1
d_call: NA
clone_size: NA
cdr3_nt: TGCGCCAGCAGCTTAACCCGGCCGGGACGCATGAACACTGAAGCTTTCTTT
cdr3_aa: CASSLTRPGRMNTEAFF

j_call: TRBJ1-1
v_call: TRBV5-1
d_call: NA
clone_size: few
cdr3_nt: TGCGCCAGCAGCTTGGGGTCCGCAGGGGAAGCTTTCTTT
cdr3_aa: CASSLGSAGEAFF

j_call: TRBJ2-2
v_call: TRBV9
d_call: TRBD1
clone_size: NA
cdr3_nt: TGTGCCAGCAGCGTCGGACAGGGGGACACCGGGGAGCTGTTTTTT
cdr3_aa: CASSVGQGDTGELFF

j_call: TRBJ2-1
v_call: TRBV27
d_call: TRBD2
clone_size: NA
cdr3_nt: TGTGCCAGCAGTTTATTTGGGACTAGCGGGAGGGGGAACAATGAGCAGTTCTTC
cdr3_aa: CASSLFGTSGRGNNEQFF

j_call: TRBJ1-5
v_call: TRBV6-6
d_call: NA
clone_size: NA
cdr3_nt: TGTGCCAGCAGTTACTCGCCAGGGAGTAGCAATCAGCCCCAGCATTTT
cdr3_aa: CASSYSPGSSNQPQHF

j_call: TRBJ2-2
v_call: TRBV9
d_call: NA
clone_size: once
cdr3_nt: TGTGCCAGCAGCGCCCGGTGGGAGGTTATGAACACCGGGGAGCTGTTTTTT
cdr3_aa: CASSARWEVMNTGELFF

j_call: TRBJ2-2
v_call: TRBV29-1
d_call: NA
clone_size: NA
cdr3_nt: TGCAGCGTCGAGGGTACCGGGGAGCTGTTTTTT
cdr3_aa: CSVEGTGELFF

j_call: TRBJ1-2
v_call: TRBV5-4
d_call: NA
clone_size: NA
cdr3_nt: TGTGCCAGCAGCTTGGGGGGTTCGGCGCGAGTTTATGGCTACACCTTC
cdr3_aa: CASSLGGSARVYGYTF

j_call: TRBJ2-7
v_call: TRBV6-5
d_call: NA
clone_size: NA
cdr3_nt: TGTGCCAGCCGCTCCCCTGGGACCTACGAGCAGTACTTC
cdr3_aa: CASRSPGTYEQYF

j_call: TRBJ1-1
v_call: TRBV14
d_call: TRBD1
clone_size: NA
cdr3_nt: TGTGCCAGCAGCCCCGGAGGACGTAGGGGGCGTGGAACTGAAGCTTTCTTT
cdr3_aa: CASSPGGRRGRGTEAFF

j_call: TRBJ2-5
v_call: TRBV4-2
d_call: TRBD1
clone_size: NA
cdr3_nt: TGTGCCAGCAGACAGGGGCAAGAGACCCAGTACTTC
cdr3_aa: CASRQGQETQYF

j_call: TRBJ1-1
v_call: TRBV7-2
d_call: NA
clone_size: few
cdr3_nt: TGTGCCAGCAGCCCCCACATGAACACTGAAGCTTTCTTT
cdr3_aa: CASSPHMNTEAFF